This T cell receptor beta chain was retrieved from a study of regulatory T cells in long-lasting Graves disease. Study results and caveats: In persistent patients, shared public clonotypes (2,741) outnumbered those in new patients (around 1,000).

Time point of the sample: persistent/refractory GD, antithyroid drugs over 5 years with positive TRAb. Extracted PBMC RNA gave rise to the TCR library. The germline V gene encodes CDR1 LGHDT and CDR2 YNNKEL (reference sequence). V shed 2 bases and J 5 bases; nucleotides not matched to a gene: 20. This CDR3 has 19 amino acids. Regarding this clonotype: Its antigen is currently unknown.

Building of the TCR beta libraries involved iRepertoire HTBI primers and Arm-PCR of CDR3 regions. TCRdb reprocessed the multiplex PCR reads via MiXCR and lists one record per CDR3 protein. This table holds 350,000 to 500,000 distinct CDR3 sequences, roughly a fifth found once. The source material was peripheral blood mononuclear cells (PBMCs), sampled when the disease was refractory, from a patient treated with antithyroid drugs. The J gene is TRBJ2-7, the V gene TRBV3-1; 8 positions agree with TRBD1. This TCR came from a female donor with Graves disease. The CDR3 DNA reads as TGTGCCAGCAGCCAATATCTTTTCATCGAGGGACAGGATGTCGACGAGCAGTACTTC. This gives the protein CASSQYLFIEGQDVDEQYF.